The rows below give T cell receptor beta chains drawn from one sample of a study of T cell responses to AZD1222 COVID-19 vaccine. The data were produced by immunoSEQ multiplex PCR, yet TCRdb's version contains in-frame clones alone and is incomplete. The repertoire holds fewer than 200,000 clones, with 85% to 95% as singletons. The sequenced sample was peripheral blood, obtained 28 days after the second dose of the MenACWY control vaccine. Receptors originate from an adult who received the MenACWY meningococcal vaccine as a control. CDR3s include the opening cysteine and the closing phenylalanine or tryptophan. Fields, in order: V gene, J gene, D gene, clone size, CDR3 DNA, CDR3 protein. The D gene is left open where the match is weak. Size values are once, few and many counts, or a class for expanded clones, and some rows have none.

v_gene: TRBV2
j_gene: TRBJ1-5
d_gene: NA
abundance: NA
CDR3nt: TGTGCGAGCACCCCAGGGGCGAGCAATCAGCCCCAGCATTTT
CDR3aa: CASTPGASNQPQHF

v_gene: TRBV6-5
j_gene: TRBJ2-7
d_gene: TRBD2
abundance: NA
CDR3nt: TGTGCCAGTATGACTTGGGGGGGTTACGAGCAGTACTTC
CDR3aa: CASMTWGGYEQYF

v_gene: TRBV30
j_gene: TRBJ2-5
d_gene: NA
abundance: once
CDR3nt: TGTGCCTGGACTCCGGCCGGGGAGACCCAGTACTTC
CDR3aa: CAWTPAGETQYF

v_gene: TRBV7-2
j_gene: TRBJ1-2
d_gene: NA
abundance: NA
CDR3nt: TGTGCCAGCAGCTTATGGGCTCAACCTAACTATGGCTACACCTTC
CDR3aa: CASSLWAQPNYGYTF

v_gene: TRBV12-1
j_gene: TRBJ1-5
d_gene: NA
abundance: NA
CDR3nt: TGTGCCAGCAGCTTTGCGAGTAACCGGGGGAGCAATCAGCCCCAGCATTTT
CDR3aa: CASSFASNRGSNQPQHF

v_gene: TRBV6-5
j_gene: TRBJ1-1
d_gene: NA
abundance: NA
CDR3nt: TGTGCCAGCAAACAGCATCCGACTGAAGCTTTCTTT
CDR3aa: CASKQHPTEAFF

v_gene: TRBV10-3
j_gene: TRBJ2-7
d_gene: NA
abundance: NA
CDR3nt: TGTGCCATCAAGGGGGTAGCGCCAGGGGACGAGCAGTACTTC
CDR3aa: CAIKGVAPGDEQYF

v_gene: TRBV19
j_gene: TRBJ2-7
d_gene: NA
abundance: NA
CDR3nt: TGTGCCAGTAGTCAGGGACCCTACGAGCAGTACTTC
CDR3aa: CASSQGPYEQYF

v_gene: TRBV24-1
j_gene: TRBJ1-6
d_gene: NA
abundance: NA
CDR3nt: TGTGCCACCAGTGCGCGCCCCCTCCACTTT
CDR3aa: CATSARPLHF

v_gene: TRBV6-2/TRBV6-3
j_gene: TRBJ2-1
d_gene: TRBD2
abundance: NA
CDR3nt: TGTGCCAGCAGTTACCCGGGGGGTAGCGGGATGGGGTCCAATGAGCAGTTCTTC
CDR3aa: CASSYPGGSGMGSNEQFF

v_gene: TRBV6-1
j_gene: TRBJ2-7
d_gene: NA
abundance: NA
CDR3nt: TGTGCCAGCGGTAACAGCGAGCAGTACTTC
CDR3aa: CASGNSEQYF

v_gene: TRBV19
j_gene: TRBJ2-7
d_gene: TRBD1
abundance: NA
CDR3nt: TGTGCCAGTAGTAGACTAGGACAGGGAAGATCCTACGAGCAGTACTTC
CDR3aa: CASSRLGQGRSYEQYF

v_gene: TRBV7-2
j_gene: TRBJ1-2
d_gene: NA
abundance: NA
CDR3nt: TGTGCCAGCAGCTTAGATGGTAGAAACTATGGCTACACCTTC
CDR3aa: CASSLDGRNYGYTF

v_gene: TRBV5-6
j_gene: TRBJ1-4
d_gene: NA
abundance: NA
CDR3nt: TGTGCCAGCAGCTTGGCCCTGGGGGGAACGGGTGAAAAACTGTTTTTT
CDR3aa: CASSLALGGTGEKLFF

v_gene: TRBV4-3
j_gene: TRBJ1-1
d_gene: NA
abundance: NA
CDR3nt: TGCGCCAGCAGCCAAGTGGGAGGGGGAACTGAAGCTTTCTTT
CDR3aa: CASSQVGGGTEAFF

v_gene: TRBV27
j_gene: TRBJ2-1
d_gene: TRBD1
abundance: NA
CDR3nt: TGTGCCAGCAGTAAGAGGTGGACAGGGATATACAATGAGCAGTTCTTC
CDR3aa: CASSKRWTGIYNEQFF

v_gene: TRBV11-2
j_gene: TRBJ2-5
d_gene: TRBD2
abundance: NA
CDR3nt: TGTGCCAGCAGCGAAGCGGGGGGCGCGGTAGGGGAGACCCAGTACTTC
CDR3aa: CASSEAGGAVGETQYF

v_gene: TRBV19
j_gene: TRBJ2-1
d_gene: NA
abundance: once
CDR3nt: TGTGCCAGTAGTATAGAAGCCAGGGGGGGTCTCTATGAGCAGTTCTTC
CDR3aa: CASSIEARGGLYEQFF

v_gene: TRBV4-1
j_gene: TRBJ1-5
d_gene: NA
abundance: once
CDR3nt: TGCGCCAGCAGCCAAAAGGACAATCAGCCCCAGCATTTT
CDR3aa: CASSQKDNQPQHF

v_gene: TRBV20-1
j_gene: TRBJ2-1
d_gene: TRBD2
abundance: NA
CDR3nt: TGCAGTGCTCTTAAGCGGGATGAGTTCTTC
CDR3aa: CSALKRDEFF

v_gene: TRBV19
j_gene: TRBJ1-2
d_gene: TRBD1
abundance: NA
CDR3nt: TGTGCCAGTAGTCCGGGGACAGGGGGCCTCTACTATGGCTACACCTTC
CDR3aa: CASSPGTGGLYYGYTF

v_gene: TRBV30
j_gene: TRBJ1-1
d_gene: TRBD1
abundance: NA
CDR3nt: TGTGCCTGGACCTTAATGACAGGGGGCGCGGCTGAAGCTTTCTTT
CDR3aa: CAWTLMTGGAAEAFF

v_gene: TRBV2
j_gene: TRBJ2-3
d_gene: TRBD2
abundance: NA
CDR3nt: TGTGCCAGCAGTGGTAGCGGGAGGAGCACAGATACGCAGTATTTT
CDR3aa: CASSGSGRSTDTQYF

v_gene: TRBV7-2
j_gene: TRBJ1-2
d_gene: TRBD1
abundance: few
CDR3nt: TGTGCCAGCAGCTTGGGACAGGGGAACTATGGCTACACCTTC
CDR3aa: CASSLGQGNYGYTF

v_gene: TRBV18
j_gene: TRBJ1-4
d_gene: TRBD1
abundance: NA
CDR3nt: TGTGCCAGCTCAGCTCTGGGACAGGGTTCAGAAAAACTGTTTTTT
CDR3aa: CASSALGQGSEKLFF

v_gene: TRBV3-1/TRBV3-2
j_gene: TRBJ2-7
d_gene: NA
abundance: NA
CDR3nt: TGTGCCAGCAGCCAAGATCGGGAGTTCGAGCAGTACTTC
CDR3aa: CASSQDREFEQYF